This T cell receptor (beta chain) was profiled in a study of cytomegalovirus exposure and HLA in healthy donors. Unmatched junction bases numbered 8, after V lost 8 bases and J lost 8 bases. CDR3 size: 13 residues. CDR1 LNHDA and CDR2 SQIVND come from the germline V gene (reference sequence). Donors in the study were healthy people who gave bone marrow. 60 Vbeta and 13 Jbeta primers were used in PCR. Only in-frame clones appear in the TCRdb table, and some are missing; sequencing was by immunoSEQ multiplex PCR. The table lists about 110,000 clones, around 82% of them singletons. This clone was observed a handful of times.

Sequencing input: PBMCs. The chain is built from TRBV19 and TRBJ1-4; 7 positions agree with TRBD1. The sequence came from a woman in her twenties or thirties in good health and CMV-seropositive. CDR3 nucleotides: TGTGCCAGTTACCACACAGGGGAAGAAAAACTGTTTTTT. Amino acid sequence: CASYHTGEEKLFF.